The 19 T cell receptor beta chains reported below all come from one sample, sequenced in a study of cytomegalovirus exposure and HLA in healthy donors. Only in-frame clones appear in the TCRdb table, and some are missing; sequencing was by immunoSEQ multiplex PCR. The sample lists about 160,000 clones, about 90% occurring once. The specimen sequenced was PBMCs. These receptors were collected from a woman younger than 30 in good health and CMV-seropositive.

This sequence joins TRBV4-2 and TRBJ1-3, with 7 bases that match TRBD1. CDR3 size: 16 residues. Germline values: CDR1 LGHNA, CDR2 YNFKEQ. V shed 1 base, J shed 5 bases, and the junction held 8 bases outside the gene matches. The CDR3 here is CASSQAEGAKRNTIYF. In DNA, the CDR3 is TGTGCCAGCAGCCAAGCTGAGGGGGCGAAAAGAAACACCATATATTTT.

The J gene is TRBJ2-5, the V gene TRBV6-6, with D possibly being TRBD2 (6 bases). The germline CDR1 and CDR2 sequences are MNHNY and SVGAGI (reference sequence). CDR3 size: 12 residues. The V end was cut by 11 bases, the J end by 4 bases, with 14 bases between. CDR3 in amino acids: CAAQEGGETQYF. CDR3 nucleotides: TGTGCCGCCCAGGAGGGAGGAGAGACCCAGTACTTC.

The V gene is TRBV18, the J gene TRBJ2-7, with a possible D match to TRBD1 (5 bases). V was shortened by 6 bases and J by 4 bases, with 16 bases between the two germline ends. The length of the CDR3 is 14 residues. From germline, CDR1 is KGHSH and CDR2 LQKENI. CDR3 in DNA: TGTGCCAGCTCCAGCCCCAGGGTGTCGTACGAGCAGTACTTC. This sequence encodes CASSSPRVSYEQYF.

The CDR3 protein is CASSPLAGHSYNEQFF. CDR3 nucleotides: TGCGCCAGCAGCCCTCTAGCGGGCCACTCCTACAATGAGCAGTTCTTC. The genes are TRBV5-1 and TRBJ2-1, with 8 bases matching TRBD2. CDR3 size: 16 residues. Germline V lookup: CDR1 SGHRS, CDR2 YFSETQ. V lost 4 bases to trimming and J lost 0 bases; unmatched junction nucleotides: 6.

This sequence joins TRBV9 and TRBJ2-1; D might be TRBD1 (6 bases). Trimming stripped 0 bases from V and 1 base from J, with 8 bases between. The CDR3 runs to 15 residues. The germline V gene encodes CDR1 SGDLS and CDR2 YYNGEE. CDR3 loop: CASSVDTGSYNEQFF. CDR3 DNA: TGTGCCAGCAGCGTAGATACAGGGTCCTACAATGAGCAGTTCTTC.

The gene calls are TRBV18 and TRBJ1-1, with D possibly being TRBD1 (5 bases). V was shortened by 2 bases and J by 0 bases, with 13 bases between the two germline ends. The CDR3 loop spans 16 amino acids. Per the germline V gene, CDR1 is KGHSH and CDR2 is LQKENI. Written as DNA, the CDR3 is TGTGCCAGCTCACCAGCCAGACAGAGCCTGAACACTGAAGCTTTCTTT. It encodes CASSPARQSLNTEAFF.

This clone was seen more than once but under ten times. This chain joins TRBV11-3 and TRBJ2-5; 15 bases line up with TRBD2. This CDR3 is 15 amino acids long. V trimming: 7 bases; J trimming: 4 bases; junction bases outside the gene matches: 4. Germline lookup yields CDR1 SGHNT and CDR2 YENEEA. CDR3 bases: TGTGCCAGCACCCGGGGACTAGCGGGAGGAGAGACCCAGTACTTC. It translates to CASTRGLAGGETQYF.

The V call is TRBV5-6, the J call TRBJ2-1, with 10 bases lining up with TRBD2. Germline values: CDR1 SGHDT, CDR2 YYEEEE. The CDR3 runs to 16 residues. V was pared by 2 bases and J by 8 bases, with 10 bases of the junction left unmatched. CDR3 in DNA: TGTGCCAGCAGCTTTCTGTCTAGCGGGAGATGGGATGAGCAGTTCTTC. It codes for CASSFLSSGRWDEQFF.

This chain's CDR3 is CASSKVPGQGETEAFF. CDR3 coding DNA: TGTGCCAGTAGTAAAGTACCGGGACAGGGGGAGACTGAAGCTTTCTTT. The chain joins TRBV19 to TRBJ1-1, with 11 nucleotides matching TRBD1. V lost 4 bases to trimming and J lost 5 bases; unmatched junction nucleotides: 9. Germline CDR1 is LNHDA and CDR2 is SQIVND (reference sequence). The CDR3 covers 16 residues. The full variable domain, with the rest looked up from reference TRBV19 and TRBJ1-1, is DGGITQSPKYLFRKEGQNVTLSCEQNLNHDAMYWYRQDPGQGLRLIYYSQIVNDFQKGDIAEGYSVSREKKESFPLTVTSAQKNPTAFYLCASSKVPGQGETEAFFGQGTRLTVV.

This rearrangement joins TRBV19 to TRBJ2-2; D perhaps matches TRBD1 (6 bases). The CDR3 covers 15 residues. Germline lookup yields CDR1 LNHDA and CDR2 SQIVND (reference sequence). V lost 5 bases and J lost 2, with 12 bases in between. The CDR3 is CASSATGQNTGELFF. CDR3 bases: TGTGCCAGTAGTGCGACGGGACAAAACACCGGGGAGCTGTTTTTT. Drawing the rest from reference TRBV19 and TRBJ2-2, the complete variable domain is DGGITQSPKYLFRKEGQNVTLSCEQNLNHDAMYWYRQDPGQGLRLIYYSQIVNDFQKGDIAEGYSVSREKKESFPLTVTSAQKNPTAFYLCASSATGQNTGELFFGEGSRLTVL.

V gene TRBV6-5 combines with J gene TRBJ2-1; 8 bases are a match to TRBD2. The CDR3 consists of 13 residues. J lost 8 bases, V lost 6 bases, and 6 bases had no gene match. CDR1 is MNHEY, CDR2 SVGAGI, per germline. This CDR3 reads CASSTGLVDEQFF. CDR3 nucleotide sequence: TGTGCCAGCAGCACGGGACTAGTAGATGAGCAGTTCTTC.

The CDR3 reads CASSRTGNTEAFF. Written as DNA, the CDR3 is TGTGCCAGCAGTCGGACAGGGAACACTGAAGCTTTCTTT. The rearrangement joins TRBV11-3 to TRBJ1-1, with 7 bases matching TRBD1. The CDR3 spans 13 residues. Germline CDR1 and CDR2: SGHNT and YENEEA. With V trimmed by 6 bases and J by 1 base, 2 bases remained unmatched.

CDR3 bases: TGTGCCTGGAGTCTAATGGGGGCGGGGGGACAGCCCCAGCATTTT. Amino acids: CAWSLMGAGGQPQHF. The chain joins TRBV30 to TRBJ1-5; maybe TRBD1 (6 bases). The CDR3 runs 15 residues. The ends were cut back, 2 bases at V and 7 bases at J, with 18 bases in the middle. Germline V CDR1 and CDR2: GTSNPN, SVGIG (reference sequence).

This clone has a count of ten or more. CDR3 in amino acids: CASIAGNTGELFF. As DNA, the CDR3 is TGTGCCAGTATAGCGGGTAACACCGGGGAGCTGTTTTTT. This chain links TRBV7-8 with TRBJ2-2, with 7 bases aligning to TRBD2. The germline V gene has CDR1 SGHVS and CDR2 FQNEAQ. CDR3 length: 13 residues. V shed 9 bases and J 2 bases; nucleotides not matched to a gene: 3. The variable domain in full, completed from reference TRBV7-8 and TRBJ2-2, reads GAGVSQSPRYKVAKRGQDVALRCDPISGHVSLFWYQQALGQGPEFLTYFQNEAQLDKSGLPSDRFFAERPEGSVSTLKIQRTQQEDSAVYLCASIAGNTGELFFGEGSRLTVL.

J is TRBJ2-1 and V is TRBV6-5; possibly TRBD2 for D (6 bases). Germline V CDR1 and CDR2: MNHEY, SVGAGI. The CDR3 has 14 residues. Trimming shortened V by 6 bases and J by 10 bases, and 19 bases separated the two germline ends. Here the CDR3 reads CASSRDFDGAEQFF. The CDR3 coding sequence is TGTGCCAGCAGCCGGGACTTCGATGGGGCGGAGCAGTTCTTC.

The chain uses TRBV2 and TRBJ2-6, with D possibly TRBD2 on 5 matching bases. CDR1 is SNHLY, CDR2 FYNNEI, per germline. The CDR3 contains 16 residues. Between the trimmed V and J ends, which lost 8 bases and 2 bases, there was a span of 16 bases. The chain's CDR3 is CASFAEDLAGANVLTF. The CDR3 DNA sequence: TGTGCCAGCTTTGCCGAGGACTTGGCTGGGGCCAACGTCCTGACTTTC.

The CDR3 spells CASSQFRVSEQFF. In DNA form, the CDR3 reads TGCGCCAGCAGCCAATTCAGGGTTAGTGAGCAGTTCTTC. This sequence joins TRBV4-3 and TRBJ2-1; D might be TRBD1 (5 bases). V lost 2 bases, J lost 9 bases, and 11 bases lay in between. Per the germline V gene, CDR1 is LGHNA and CDR2 is YSLEER. The CDR3 contains 13 residues.

This clone was recorded a few times. This chain uses TRBV5-6 with TRBJ2-5; D not certain. CDR1 is SGHDT and CDR2 is YYEEEE in the germline V gene. CDR3 length: 12 residues. V was pared by 0 bases and J by 5 bases, with 5 bases between. CDR3 amino acids: CASSLVVETQYF. The CDR3 DNA follows: TGTGCCAGCAGCTTGGTCGTCGAGACCCAGTACTTC.

The rearrangement links TRBV4-2 to TRBJ2-2; TRBD1 aligns across 7 bases. The CDR3 spans 16 residues. V shed 4 bases and J 0 bases; nucleotides not matched to a gene: 5. Germline lookup yields CDR1 LGHNA and CDR2 YNFKEQ. For the CDR3, the DNA is TGTGCCAGCAGCCCGGGACAGTTCGCGAACACCGGGGAGCTGTTTTTT. As protein: CASSPGQFANTGELFF.